The T cell receptor (beta chain) described here comes from a study of control samples from healthy donors and cancer patients (dated by TCRdb to about 2020). V sheds 5 bases and J sheds 3 bases, leaving 10 bases between their ends. CDR1 and CDR2 were assigned from the germline V gene as SGHTA and FQGNSA. The CDR3 spans 13 residues, from the cysteine through the phenylalanine. Solely the CDR3 DNA is kept, with 39 bases framed from the first base. Library preparation was by the immunoSEQ multiplex PCR assay. TCRdb obtained this table from immuneACCESS and retained in-frame rearrangements with V and J assigned. These tables miss some clones; where compared with another copy, unresolved V genes account for less than half of the shortfall, and the remainder is unexplained. This sample comprises 120,000 or so clones, approximately 90% of them detected only once. Roughly 9.4% of the sample goes to the ten largest clones.

Only one count was recorded for this clone. The antigen it recognizes is unknown. No much larger clonotype is one base removed from it; base qualities were not supplied. This clonotype was obtained from a man in his late teens or twenties in good health. The sample taken for sequencing was blood. The chain links TRBV7-2 with TRBJ1-2, with the identity of the D gene unclear. The CDR3 protein sequence reads: CASSTVEDYGYTF. The bases read TGTGCCAGCAGCACCGTGGAGGACTATGGCTACACCTTC.